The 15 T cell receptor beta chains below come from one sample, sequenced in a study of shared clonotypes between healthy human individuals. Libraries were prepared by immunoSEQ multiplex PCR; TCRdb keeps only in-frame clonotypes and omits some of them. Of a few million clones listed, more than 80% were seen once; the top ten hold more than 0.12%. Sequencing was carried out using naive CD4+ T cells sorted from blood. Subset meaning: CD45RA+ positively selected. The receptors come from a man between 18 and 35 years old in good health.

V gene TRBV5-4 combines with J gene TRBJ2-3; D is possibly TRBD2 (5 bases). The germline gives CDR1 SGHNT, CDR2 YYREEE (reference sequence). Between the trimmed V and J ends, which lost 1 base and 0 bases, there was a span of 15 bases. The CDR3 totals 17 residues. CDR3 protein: CASSLKLAYSSTDTQYF. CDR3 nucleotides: TGTGCCAGCAGCTTGAAGCTAGCCTATTCTAGCACAGATACGCAGTATTTT.

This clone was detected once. CDR3 nucleotides: TGTGCCAGCAACCTCGGGGGGACTGGAAACACCATATATTTT. Residues: CASNLGGTGNTIYF. The chain recombines TRBV7-8 with TRBJ1-3; tentatively, D is TRBD1 (5 bases). Germline loops: CDR1 SGHVS, CDR2 FQNEAQ. CDR3 size: 14 residues. V was shortened by 7 bases and J by 2 bases, with 12 bases between the two germline ends.

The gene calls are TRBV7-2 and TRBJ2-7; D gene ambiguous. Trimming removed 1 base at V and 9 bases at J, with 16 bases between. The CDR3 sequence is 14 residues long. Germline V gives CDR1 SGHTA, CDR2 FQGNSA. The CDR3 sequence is CASSLGATLQGQYF. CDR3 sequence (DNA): TGTGCCAGCAGCTTAGGGGCGACCCTCCAAGGGCAGTACTTC.

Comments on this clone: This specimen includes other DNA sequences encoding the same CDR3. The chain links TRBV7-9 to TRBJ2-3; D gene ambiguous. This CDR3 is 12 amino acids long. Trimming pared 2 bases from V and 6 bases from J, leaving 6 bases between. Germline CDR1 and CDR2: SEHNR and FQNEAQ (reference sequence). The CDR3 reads CASSLLGDTQYF. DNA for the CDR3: TGTGCCAGCAGCTTATTGGGCGATACGCAGTATTTT.

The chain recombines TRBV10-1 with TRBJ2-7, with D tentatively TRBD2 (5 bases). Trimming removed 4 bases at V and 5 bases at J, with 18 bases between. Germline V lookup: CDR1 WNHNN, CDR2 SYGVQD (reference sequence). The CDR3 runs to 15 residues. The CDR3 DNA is TGCGCCAGCAGTGTTGGGAGCGGCCGTTTCGACGAGCAGTACTTC. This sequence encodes CASSVGSGRFDEQYF.

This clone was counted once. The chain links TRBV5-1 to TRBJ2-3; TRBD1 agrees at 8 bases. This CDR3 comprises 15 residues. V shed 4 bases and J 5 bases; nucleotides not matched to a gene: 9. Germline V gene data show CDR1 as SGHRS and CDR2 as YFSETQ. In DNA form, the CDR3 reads TGCGCCAGCAGCGTGGGACAGGCCGAAGGAGATACGCAGTATTTT. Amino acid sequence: CASSVGQAEGDTQYF.

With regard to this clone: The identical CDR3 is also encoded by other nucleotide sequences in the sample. The CDR3, as DNA: TGCGCCAGCAGCCTAGCTGCAACTAATGAAAAACTGTTTTTT. It codes for CASSLAATNEKLFF. This chain connects TRBV5-1 to TRBJ1-4; D ambiguous. The CDR3 runs to 14 residues. The V gene lost 4 bases and the J gene lost 0 bases, with 7 bases spanning the gap. The germline gives CDR1 SGHRS, CDR2 YFSETQ.

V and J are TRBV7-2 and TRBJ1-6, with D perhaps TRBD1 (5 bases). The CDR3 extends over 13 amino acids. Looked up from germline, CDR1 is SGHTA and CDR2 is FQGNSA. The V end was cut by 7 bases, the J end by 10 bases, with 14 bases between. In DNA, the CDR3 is TGTGCCAGCACCTCGGGGGGACGATCACCCCTCCACTTT. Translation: CASTSGGRSPLHF.

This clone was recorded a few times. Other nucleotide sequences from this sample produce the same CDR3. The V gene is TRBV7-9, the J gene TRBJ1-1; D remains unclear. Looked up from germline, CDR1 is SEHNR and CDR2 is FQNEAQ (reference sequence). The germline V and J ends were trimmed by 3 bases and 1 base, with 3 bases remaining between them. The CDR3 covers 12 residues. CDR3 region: CASSLTNTEAFF. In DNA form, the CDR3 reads TGTGCCAGCAGCTTGACGAACACTGAAGCTTTCTTT.

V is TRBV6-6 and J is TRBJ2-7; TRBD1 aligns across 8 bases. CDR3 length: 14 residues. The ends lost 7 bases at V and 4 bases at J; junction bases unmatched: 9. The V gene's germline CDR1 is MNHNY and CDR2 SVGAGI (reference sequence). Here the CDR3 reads CASTGSGGDYEQYF. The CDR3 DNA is TGTGCCAGCACTGGGTCAGGGGGCGATTACGAGCAGTACTTC.

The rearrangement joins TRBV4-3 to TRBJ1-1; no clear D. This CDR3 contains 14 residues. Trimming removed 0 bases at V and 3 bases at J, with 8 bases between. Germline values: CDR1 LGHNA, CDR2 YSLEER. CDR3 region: CASSQDIRDTEAFF. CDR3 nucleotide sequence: TGCGCCAGCAGCCAAGATATTAGGGACACTGAAGCTTTCTTT.

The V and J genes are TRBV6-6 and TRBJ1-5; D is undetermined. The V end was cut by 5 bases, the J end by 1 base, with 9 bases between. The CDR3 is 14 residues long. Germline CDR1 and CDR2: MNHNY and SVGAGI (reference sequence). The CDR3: CASSVDGSNQPQHF. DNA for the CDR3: TGTGCCAGCAGTGTGGACGGAAGCAATCAGCCCCAGCATTTT.

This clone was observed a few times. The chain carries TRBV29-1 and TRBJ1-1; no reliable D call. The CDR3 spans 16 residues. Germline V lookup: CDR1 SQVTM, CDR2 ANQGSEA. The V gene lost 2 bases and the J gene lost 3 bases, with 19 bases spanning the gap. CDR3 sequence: CSVEPCLLVSDTEAFF. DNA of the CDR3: TGCAGCGTTGAACCATGTTTGTTGGTTTCGGACACTGAAGCTTTCTTT.

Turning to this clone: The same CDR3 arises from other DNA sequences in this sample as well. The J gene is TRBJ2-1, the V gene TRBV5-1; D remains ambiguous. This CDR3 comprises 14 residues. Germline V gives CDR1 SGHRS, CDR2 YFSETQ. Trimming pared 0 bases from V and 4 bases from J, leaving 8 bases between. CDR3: CASSLALGYNEQFF. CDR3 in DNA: TGCGCCAGCAGCTTGGCCCTGGGTTACAATGAGCAGTTCTTC.

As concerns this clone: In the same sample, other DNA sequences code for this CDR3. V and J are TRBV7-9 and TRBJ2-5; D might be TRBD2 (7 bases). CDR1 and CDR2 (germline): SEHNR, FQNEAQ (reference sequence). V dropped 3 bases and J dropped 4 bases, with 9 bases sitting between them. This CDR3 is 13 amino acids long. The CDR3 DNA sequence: TGTGCCAGCAGCTTCGGGGGGCGAGAGACCCAGTACTTC. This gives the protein CASSFGGRETQYF.